Listed below are T cell receptor beta chains from one sample, sequenced in a study of T cells expressing NK-cell markers. With the 5' RACE reads reprocessed, TCRdb shows one record per CDR3 protein and no DNA. The clone table shows over 350,000 distinct CDR3 sequences, with the ten largest holding roughly a tenth. Source material: blood T cells: a sorted CD56 or NKG2C T cell subset, CD4+ or CD8+ T cells, or bulk PBMC T cells (not recorded which). The receptors here all came from a woman aged 45-60 years in good health. Each CDR3 is given with its conserved first and last residue.

V	J	length	CDR3
TRBV19	TRBJ2-2	16	CASGGGFRTNTGELFF
TRBV25-1	TRBJ2-5	16	CASSEPGTVALETQYF
TRBV18	TRBJ2-2	16	CASSPLPEGVPGELFF
TRBV19	TRBJ2-1	13	CASSRTSKDEQFF
TRBV7-9	TRBJ1-1	15	CASSLDGFEYTEAFF
TRBV27	TRBJ2-3	15	CASIMTGRGGDTQYF
TRBV14	TRBJ1-1	15	CASSQESAGDTEAFF
TRBV29-1	TRBJ2-3	15	CSVESGAETADTQYF
TRBV15	TRBJ2-1	13	CATRGEGGDEQFF
TRBV5-1	TRBJ2-6	19	CASSLFSGTGAGGANVLTF
TRBV4-1	TRBJ2-3	17	CASSQERLRVAGDTQYF
TRBV7-8	TRBJ1-1	15	CASSSRTGVNTEAFF
TRBV27	TRBJ2-5	14	CASSLYGGKETQYF
TRBV6-4	TRBJ2-1	15	CASSPGTGDHNEQFF
TRBV29-1	TRBJ1-3	11	CSVSWGDTIYF
TRBV27	TRBJ2-1	16	CASSSSQGDYYNEQFF
TRBV3-1	TRBJ2-7	11	CASFGGYEQYF
TRBV4-1	TRBJ1-4	17	CASSQGGDGPTNEKLFF
TRBV12-3/TRBV12-4	TRBJ2-7	14	CASSLGVIAYEQYF
TRBV5-4	TRBJ2-3	13	CASSTQGTDTQYF
TRBV25-1	TRBJ1-3	15	CASSAQRGFRNTIYF
TRBV12-3/TRBV12-4	TRBJ2-5	15	CASSLDRGRGETQYF
TRBV5-1	TRBJ2-1	16	CASSLEGTSGSNEQFF
TRBV12-3/TRBV12-4	TRBJ2-7	12	CASGRVTYEQYF
TRBV5-1	TRBJ2-1	12	CASSPGTIEQFF
TRBV29-1	TRBJ2-3	16	CSAAPRLAVGPDTQYF
TRBV10-3	TRBJ2-1	11	CAIEGGQGQFF
TRBV20-1	TRBJ1-1	14	CSAKSRVGNTEAFF
TRBV11-3	TRBJ2-3	15	CASSTGPQVLDTQYF
TRBV7-8	TRBJ1-6	14	CASSLAGFASPLHF
TRBV10-3	TRBJ1-5	14	CAISLDRGSQPQHF
TRBV14	TRBJ2-1	14	CASSKPGGRLEQFF
TRBV7-7	TRBJ2-3	15	CASSLGAVRTDTQYF
TRBV24-1	TRBJ2-1	15	CATSLSGGDYNEQFF
TRBV5-1	TRBJ2-1	16	CASSSPIAGGSHEQFF
TRBV10-3	TRBJ2-5	14	CAIRKTGVEETQYF
TRBV5-1	TRBJ2-2	15	CASSTVRAPTGELFF
TRBV12-3/TRBV12-4	TRBJ2-4	14	CASSPGSIGNIQYF
TRBV7-9	TRBJ1-1	15	CASRFPTGVNTEAFF
TRBV29-1	TRBJ2-5	14	CSVAPTPSQETQYF